These 16 T cell receptor beta chains originate from one sample sequenced in a study of response to subunit inactivated influenza vaccine (dated by TCRdb to 2017 to 2018). Library preparation was by RT-PCR. Sequenced on an Illumina HiSeq 2500. The public reads were quality trimmed at Q25 with fastp and then assembled into clones with MiXCR by TCRdb, keeping productive beta chains. CDR3 protein duplicates are merged, each entry listing the most common genes and DNA. A total of hundreds of thousands of distinct CDR3 sequences appear in this sample, over 9.5% of them only once. 10% of the sample lies in the top ten. The source material was PBMCs from blood, sampled on the day of vaccination. The receptor source for this set is a man aged 50-59 years who received an inactivated influenza vaccine. Donor details come from another sample of the same person, matched by shared clones.

The chain has TRBV4-3 and TRBJ2-1; D possibly corresponds to TRBD2 (7 bases). Germline assignment: CDR1 LGHNA and CDR2 YSLEER. The CDR3 runs 17 residues. V was cut by 2 bases and J by 6 bases, with 20 bases left in between. CDR3 nucleotides: TGCGCCAGCAGCCAATCGCTAGCGGACCTAGGGGGCAATGAGCAGTTCTTC. Its protein is CASSQSLADLGGNEQFF.

This clonotype was counted between two and nine times. The rearrangement joins TRBV15 to TRBJ2-7; 8 bases are a match to TRBD1. Germline values: CDR1 LNHNV, CDR2 YYDKDF (reference sequence). This CDR3 has 15 residues. The V segment lost 0 bases and the J segment 8 bases; nucleotides outside the gene matches: 9. The CDR3 DNA reads as TGTGCCACCAGCAGAGATCGGGGACAGGCTTTCCAGCAGTACTTC. This translates into CATSRDRGQAFQQYF.

There are a few counts of this clonotype. The V and J genes are TRBV11-1 and TRBJ2-2, with D unresolved. This CDR3 has 13 residues. Germline V gives CDR1 SGHAT, CDR2 FQDESV (reference sequence). V lost 7 bases to trimming and J lost 6 bases, with 12 bases between them. CDR3 in DNA: TGTGCCAGCACCCGTTCGAGCGCCGGGGAGCTGTTTTTT. This codes for CASTRSSAGELFF. The full variable domain, in which reference TRBV11-1 and TRBJ2-2 provide the parts outside the CDR3, is EAEVAQSPRYKITEKSQAVAFWCDPISGHATLYWYRQILGQGPELLVQFQDESVVDDSQLPKDRFSAERLKGVDSTLKIQPAELGDSAMYLCASTRSSAGELFFGEGSRLTVL.

The gene calls are TRBV20-1 and TRBJ2-5; D is tentatively TRBD1 or TRBD2 (6 bases each). V gave up 8 bases and J gave up 7 bases, with 23 bases separating them. Germline CDR1 is DFQATT and CDR2 is SNEGSKA (reference sequence). There are 14 residues in the CDR3. The CDR3 here is CSPLLGGGRRTQYF. In nucleotides, the CDR3 is TGCAGTCCTCTTTTGGGTGGGGGGCGGAGGACCCAGTACTTC.

The V call is TRBV18, the J call TRBJ1-3, with D possibly matching TRBD1 (6 bases). CDR1 and CDR2 (germline): KGHSH, LQKENI. This CDR3 region has 17 residues. Trimming stripped 1 base from V and 4 bases from J, with 17 bases between. In nucleotides, the CDR3 is TGTGCCAGCTCACCACGACAGGATCCCTCGCAAGGAAACACCATATATTTT. Its translation: CASSPRQDPSQGNTIYF. Using reference TRBV18 and TRBJ1-3 for the parts outside the CDR3, the full variable domain is NAGVMQNPRHLVRRRGQEARLRCSPMKGHSHVYWYRQLPEEGLKFMVYLQKENIIDESGMPKERFSAEFPKEGPSILRIQQVVRGDSAAYFCASSPRQDPSQGNTIYFGEGSWLTVV.

J is TRBJ2-3 and V is TRBV28, with 9 bases lining up with TRBD2. This CDR3 has 14 residues. V shed 7 bases, J shed 1 base, and the junction held 3 bases outside the gene matches. Germline CDR1 reads MDHEN; CDR2 reads SYDVKM. In DNA form, the CDR3 reads TGTGCCAGCAATGAGCGGGGGGGCACAGATACGCAGTATTTT. Its translation is CASNERGGTDTQYF. Filled out from reference TRBV28 and TRBJ2-3, the complete variable domain reads DVKVTQSSRYLVKRTGEKVFLECVQDMDHENMFWYRQDPGLGLRLIYFSYDVKMKEKGDIPEGYSVSREKKERFSLILESASTNQTSMYLCASNERGGTDTQYFGPGTRLTVL.

The chain carries TRBV15 and TRBJ1-1, with no clear D. The CDR3 length is 14 residues. Germline V lookup: CDR1 LNHNV, CDR2 YYDKDF (reference sequence). Between the trimmed V and J ends, which lost 2 bases and 5 bases, there was a span of 12 bases. The CDR3: CATSRTPGGTEAFF. DNA of the CDR3: TGTGCCACCAGCAGAACCCCTGGAGGTACTGAAGCTTTCTTT.

The chain has TRBV11-2 and TRBJ2-5; the D gene is possibly TRBD2 (6 bases). Trimming removed 5 bases from V and 1 base from J, with 11 bases in between. The CDR3 loop spans 14 amino acids. The germline V gene encodes CDR1 SGHAT and CDR2 FQNNGV. The CDR3 region is CASSARTTQETQYF. The CDR3 nucleotides read TGTGCCAGCAGCGCCAGGACTACCCAAGAGACCCAGTACTTC.

This clonotype was counted only a few times. The genes are TRBV9 and TRBJ1-2, with unresolved D. Germline lookup yields CDR1 SGDLS and CDR2 YYNGEE. The CDR3 runs 16 residues. The V gene lost 4 bases and the J gene lost 2 bases, with 18 bases spanning the gap. CDR3 sequence reads: CASSPGGNFYNYGYTF. The CDR3 nucleotides are TGTGCCAGCAGCCCCGGTGGGAACTTCTACAACTATGGCTACACCTTC.

The V and J genes are TRBV14 and TRBJ2-1, with D possibly matching TRBD2 (6 bases). The CDR3 is 17 amino acids. The ends were cut back, 1 base at V and 8 bases at J, with 21 bases in the middle. The germline CDR1 and CDR2 sequences are SGHDN and FVKESK. Here the CDR3 DNA reads TGTGCCAGCAGCCAAGGAAGGAGGCTAGCGAACGGGTATGAGCAGTTCTTC. Its protein product is CASSQGRRLANGYEQFF.

This clonotype was detected only a few times. The gene calls are TRBV6-5 and TRBJ2-7; 12 bases agree with TRBD2. Germline-derived CDR1 and CDR2 are MNHEY and SVGAGI. The CDR3 spans 17 residues. J was trimmed by 5 bases and V by 2 bases; bases with no gene match: 10. The CDR3 DNA is TGTGCCAGCAGTTACCGGTACCCACTAGCGGGAGGTGACGAGCAGTACTTC. This codes for CASSYRYPLAGGDEQYF.

V is TRBV6-2 or TRBV6-3 and J is TRBJ2-7, with no clear D. Looked up from germline, CDR1 is MNHEY and CDR2 is SVGEGT. The CDR3 contains 12 residues. V gave up 6 bases and J gave up 6 bases, with 12 bases separating them. The CDR3 DNA reads TGTGCCAGCAGGCCCGCTAGATCCGAGCAGTACTTC. This encodes CASRPARSEQYF.

The V call is TRBV4-3, the J call TRBJ2-7; 8 bases map to TRBD1. The CDR3 loop spans 17 amino acids. Trimming removed 0 bases from V and 3 bases from J; junction bases left unmatched: 10. Germline V CDR1 and CDR2: LGHNA, YSLEER. The DNA of the CDR3 is TGCGCCAGCAGCCAAGACGGGACAGGCTCTTATGGCTACGAGCAGTACTTC. Translating gives CASSQDGTGSYGYEQYF.

The V call is TRBV20-1, the J call TRBJ1-5; 7 bases fit TRBD1. The V and J ends lost 5 bases and 6 bases, in that order; junction bases with no gene match: 10. The CDR3 is 14 residues long. In germline, CDR1 is DFQATT, CDR2 SNEGSKA (reference sequence). In nucleotides, the CDR3 is TGCAGTGCTCAGGAGGGGGCATTTGTTCAGCCCCAGCATTTT. Protein product: CSAQEGAFVQPQHF.

The chain carries TRBV3-1 and TRBJ2-7; D might be TRBD2 (5 bases). The V gene's germline CDR1 is LGHDT and CDR2 YNNKEL (reference sequence). CDR3 size: 14 residues. The germline V and J ends were trimmed by 0 bases and 4 bases, with 10 bases remaining between them. The CDR3 here is CASSQEEAVYEQYF. CDR3 bases: TGTGCCAGCAGCCAAGAGGAGGCAGTTTACGAGCAGTACTTC.

There are many counts of this clonotype. The chain has TRBV5-1 and TRBJ1-2; D uncertain. Germline V gene lookup returns CDR1 SGHRS and CDR2 YFSETQ. The CDR3 sequence is 12 residues long. Trimming took 0 bases from V and 7 from J, leaving 7 bases between them. CDR3 loop: CASSLAESGYTF. The CDR3 DNA reads TGCGCCAGCAGCTTGGCCGAAAGTGGCTACACCTTC.